This note documents a single TCR beta chain sequence. These data originate in a study of blood T cell repertoires in COVID-19. On the study more broadly: The United States, Italy and Spain supplied acute and convalescent COVID-19 samples. T cells, B-cell-depleted T cells, or PBMCs provided the cDNA or gDNA that served as material.

Authors' processing steps: Amplified reference gene primers provided the basis for estimating nucleated cell counts. Method: immunoSEQ multiplex PCR; TCRdb's copy keeps in-frame clones and lacks some. Clonal size and the V and J genes are those of that table, whereas D and trimming came from the DNA. The data show more than 7,500 clones, 75% to 95% seen once. The V and J ends lost 2 bases and 4 bases respectively, with 5 bases between them. From germline, CDR1 is MNHEY and CDR2 SVGAGI. This CDR3 is 12 amino acids long. The specimen was peripheral blood. V gene TRBV6-5 combines with J gene TRBJ1-2, with D unresolved. The receptor comes from a woman aged 50 to 60 with active COVID-19. CDR3 sequence: CASSYGSYGYTF. Written as DNA, the CDR3 is TGTGCCAGCAGTTACGGCAGCTATGGCTACACCTTC.